This record concerns one TCR beta chain sequence. Its antigen specificity is not known. Per-nucleotide qualities are absent, and no much larger clonotype sits a single base away. This entry is derived from a study of early stage breast cancer tumors (dated by TCRdb to the late 2010s). About the full investigation: Of the roughly 17 invasive breast tumors, some twelve were found to be estrogen receptor-positive, progesterone receptor-positive and HER2-negative. About 70% of the 12 ER+/PR+/HER2- tumors were invasive ductal carcinomas, while the other four were invasive lobular carcinomas. On average, each sample got approximately 10-fold read coverage. A total of around 3 million templates, representing under 1.1 million unique clonotypes, were detected across all samples.

Summary of the overall study and its limitations: Enriched TCRB sequences shared across patients were found to be mostly commonly generated sequences that were unlikely to play an important role in the tumor microenvironment. Compared with adjacent normal breast tissue, tumors had about 2.5-fold higher T cell density and higher clonality. Because the cohort was small, a breakdown by tumor subtype could not be done. Bulk genomic DNA sequencing of unsorted cells missed chain pairing and functional markers such as CD4, CD8 and FOXP3. Repertoires from blood resembled normal breast more closely than tumor, and using blood as a reference for each tissue separated tumor from normal in 14 of 16 patients.

Each sample was amplified in two independent genomic DNA replicates, using about 0.52 ug for blood and around 1.4 ug for tumor or normal breast. Following the manufacturer's instructions, the ImmunoSeq Intro kit was used to carry out TCRB sequencing on genomic DNA. For absolute quantification, the roughly 30-cycle multiplex PCR included proprietary primers along with spike-in control sequences. Single-end 150-bp reads were used to sequence an 87-bp fragment spanning the CDR3 and the flanking V and J genes. Each lane of an Illumina MiSeq using version 3.0 chemistry carried seven multiplexed samples, with two replicates per sample. Under the source paper's analysis protocol: Raw data were processed with the vendor's proprietary pipeline, and both replicates were merged into a single result per sample. Clonotypes were defined as productive rearrangements sharing the V-gene family, CDR3 amino acid sequence and J-gene segment. Clonality was calculated as 1 minus the normalized Shannon entropy (Pielou evenness) of TCRB abundances. To estimate T cell density, the total number of templates was divided by the number of input cells, which was inferred from the amount of DNA input. Recon was used with default parameters to estimate total repertoire diversity and clonality. Tumor-enriched clonotypes were defined as having over 0.1% abundance in tumor and at least 32-fold higher abundance than in normal breast. TCRdb re-hosts the immuneACCESS table, in-frame sequences only. Its copies lack some clones; in the studies checked, an unresolved V gene accounts for under half of them, and the cause for the rest is not known. The V and J calls and clone size come from that table; D and trimming were worked out from the DNA. The table for this sample lists around 31,000 clones; almost 75% of them were counted only once. The biggest ten clones account for roughly a tenth of the sample.

Taken from cysteine to phenylalanine, the CDR3 has 15 residues. CDR3 DNA is the only sequence kept; it has 45 bases, read in frame from the first base. Compared with germline, V lacks 6 bases and J lacks 8 bases; bases without a gene match: 8. CDR1 is given as MNHEY and CDR2 as SVGAGI, both from the germline V gene. About 18-50 mg of tumor tissue was diced, and more than 2.5 ug of DNA was typically obtained. The study profiled bulk TCR beta-chain repertoires in matched peripheral blood, tumor and adjacent normal breast tissue taken from about 15 patients with early-stage breast cancer. Once resection was done, tumor tissue identified by eye was cut out and put into prechilled RNAlater. Tumor tissue (20-50 mg) was diced and then homogenized with a TissueLyser II in RLTplus buffer containing beta-mercaptoethanol and antifoaming agent. The Qiagen AllPrep DNA/RNA Mini kit was used for genomic DNA extraction.

The source material was breast tumor tissue. The V and J genes are TRBV6-5 and TRBJ1-6; 9 middle bases align to TRBD1. The clonotype comes from a person under 45 with breast cancer. CDR3 loop: CASRPPGQGHSPLHF. The DNA reads as follows: TGTGCCAGCAGGCCTCCGGGACAGGGTCATTCACCCCTCCACTTT.